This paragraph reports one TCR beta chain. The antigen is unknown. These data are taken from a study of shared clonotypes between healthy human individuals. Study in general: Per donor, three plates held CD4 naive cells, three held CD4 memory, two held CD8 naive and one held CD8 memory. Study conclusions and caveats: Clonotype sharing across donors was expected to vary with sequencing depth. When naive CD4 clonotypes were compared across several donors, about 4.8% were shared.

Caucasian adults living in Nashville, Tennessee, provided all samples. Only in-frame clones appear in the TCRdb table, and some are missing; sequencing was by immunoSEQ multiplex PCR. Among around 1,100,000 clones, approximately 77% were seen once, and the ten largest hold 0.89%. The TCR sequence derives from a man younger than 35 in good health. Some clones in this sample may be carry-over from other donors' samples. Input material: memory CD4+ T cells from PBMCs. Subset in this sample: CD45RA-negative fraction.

CDR3 DNA: TGCAGTGCAGAAGGGAACACTGAAGCTTTCTTT. Translation: CSAEGNTEAFF. This chain connects TRBV20-1 to TRBJ1-1; D is unclear. The CDR3 sequence is 11 residues long. The V gene lost 6 bases and the J gene lost 1 base, with 6 bases spanning the gap. Germline CDR1 reads DFQATT; CDR2 reads SNEGSKA (reference sequence).